The clone carrying this T cell receptor (beta chain) has a single count. These data are taken from a study of OX40 agonist ivuxolimab in advanced cancers. The germline gives CDR1 SGHRS, CDR2 YFSETQ. The CDR3 length is 14 residues. V lost 6 bases and J lost 2, with 13 bases in between. Sequenced by immunoSEQ multiplex PCR; TCRdb stores in-frame clones only, minus some. Of approximately 68,000 clones detected, roughly 80% appear once; the ten largest clones hold 6% to 8%. The rearrangement links TRBV5-1 to TRBJ2-3; D is possibly TRBD1 (6 bases). Specimen: CD4+ or CD8+ T cells sorted from blood, collected in a trial of the OX40 agonist ivuxolimab. This clonotype was obtained from an adult with an advanced solid tumor such as melanoma, head and neck, liver or kidney cancer. DNA for the CDR3: TGCGCCAGCACCCCGGACAGAACCACAGATACGCAGTATTTT. This gives the protein CASTPDRTTDTQYF.